This T cell receptor (beta chain) was identified during a study of cytomegalovirus exposure and HLA in healthy donors. Background on the study: Later, an analysis reported that the 100 to 150 validation repertoires had used the same platform as the roughly 720 first-cohort repertoires. General study findings and limits: Altogether, 150 or so TCR beta chains were recorded as cytomegalovirus-associated. The CMV antigen specificity of a few CMV-associated chains was confirmed through in vitro analysis. Both high specificity and high sensitivity reportedly marked the classifier's diagnosis of cytomegalovirus status.

This clone was seen only a few times. Its specificity is not known. Trimming cost V 0 bases and J 2 bases, with 11 bases left between them. The V gene's germline CDR1 is SGHNT and CDR2 YYREEE (reference sequence). CDR3 length equals 16 residues. Generated by immunoSEQ multiplex PCR, the TCRdb table keeps only in-frame clones and is missing some. This table has 110,000 to 150,000 clones, about 90% appearing once. This clonotype originated in a woman between 25 and 40 years old in good health and CMV-seropositive. The chain links TRBV5-4 to TRBJ2-2; D is possibly TRBD2 (5 bases). The sequencing input was PBMCs. As DNA, the CDR3 is TGTGCCAGCAGCTTGGCAAGCGGTCATAACACCGGGGAGCTGTTTTTT. It codes for CASSLASGHNTGELFF.